This record concerns one T cell receptor (beta chain) sequence. The antigen is undetermined. The assay was immunoSEQ multiplex PCR, and TCRdb's table has in-frame clones only and misses some. In the table there are tens of thousands of clones, over 75% of which are singletons. The data were obtained in a study of T cells in narcolepsy. Study conclusions and caveats: In some patient and control memory CD4+ samples, autoreactive clones were absent. Blood of same and different patients, but not healthy controls, reportedly held recurring autoreactive clonotypes.

Germline V CDR1 and CDR2: SNHLY, FYNNEI. CDR3 length equals 14 residues. Unmatched junction bases numbered 4, after V lost 4 bases and J lost 10 bases. The sample comprised CD45RA- memory CD4+ T cells from PBMCs. This sequence originates from a human donor with narcolepsy. This rearrangement joins TRBV2 to TRBJ1-6, with 10 bases matching TRBD1. The CDR3 DNA reads as TGTGCCAGCAGTGCGGGACAGGGGAACTCACCCCTCCACTTT. This encodes CASSAGQGNSPLHF.